This T cell receptor beta chain originates from a study of regulatory T cells in long-lasting Graves disease. Assembly of TCR beta libraries relied on iRepertoire HTBI primers together with Arm-PCR of CDR3 regions. TCRdb redid the calling of the multiplex PCR reads with MiXCR, one entry per CDR3 protein. The sample holds roughly 430,000 distinct CDR3 sequences, around 17% seen once. The time point: newly diagnosed GD, antithyroid drugs for less than 3 months. RNA isolated from PBMCs was used to make the TCR library. The CDR3 length is 15 residues. Germline CDR1 is MGHRA and CDR2 is YSYEKL. V was shortened by 1 base and J by 2 bases, with 11 bases between the two germline ends. These sequences were also reported in another study, on T cells in Graves' hyperthyroidism and ophthalmopathy.

This TCR was recovered from a woman in her twenties or thirties with Graves disease. The material was peripheral blood mononuclear cells (PBMCs), obtained at new diagnosis, from a patient treated with antithyroid drugs. The chain combines TRBV4-1 with TRBJ1-2; D remains ambiguous. The CDR3 DNA sequence: TGCGCCAGCAGCCAAGGGCAGGTACTGAACTATGGCTACACCTTC. This codes for CASSQGQVLNYGYTF.